The 5 T cell receptor beta chains given below trace back to one sample, sequenced in a study of molecular identifiers for immune sequencing clone quantification. TCRdb passed the PCR reads through MiXCR, listing each CDR3 protein once. The profile covers about 510,000 distinct CDR3 sequences, with around 23% appearing a single time and under 0.8% taken by the ten largest. Sequencing input: naive CD8+ T cells from blood, with Jurkat cell RNA spiked in. Regarding subset: FACS-sorted CD8+CD4-CCR7+CD45RA+ naive T cells. The origin of the receptors is a human donor in good health. Some libraries in this study had Jurkat cell RNA spiked in.

This clonotype was detected many times. The chain carries TRBV5-5 and TRBJ1-1; D uncertain. The CDR3 totals 14 residues. With 4 bases removed from V and 5 bases from J, the gap between germline ends came to 15 bases. Germline CDR1 reads SGHKS; CDR2 reads YYEKEE (reference sequence). The CDR3 region is CASSDVSVVTEAFF. Written as DNA, the CDR3 is TGTGCCAGCAGCGATGTGTCTGTTGTAACTGAAGCTTTCTTT.

The rearrangement links TRBV9 to TRBJ2-5; D might be TRBD2 (5 bases). Germline loops: CDR1 SGDLS, CDR2 YYNGEE. This CDR3 is 13 amino acids long. Trimming removed 3 bases from V and 5 bases from J, with 11 bases in between. DNA for the CDR3: TGTGCCAGCAGCGACGGACGGGATGAGACCCAGTACTTC. The encoded protein is CASSDGRDETQYF.

The gene calls are TRBV20-1 and TRBJ2-5; 8 bases align to TRBD2. The germline V gene encodes CDR1 DFQATT and CDR2 SNEGSKA (reference sequence). The V gene end was trimmed by 0 bases and the J gene end by 2 bases; junction bases not matched to a gene: 11. The CDR3 runs to 17 residues. For the CDR3, the DNA is TGCAGTGCTAGAGATCTCAGATTAGCGGGGCTACAAGAGACCCAGTACTTC. It encodes CSARDLRLAGLQETQYF.

This clonotype was seen ten or more times. The rearrangement joins TRBV30 to TRBJ1-1; TRBD1 agrees at 8 bases. Germline assignment: CDR1 GTSNPN and CDR2 SVGIG (reference sequence). This CDR3 comprises 13 residues. Losses at the gene ends were 3 bases for V and 5 bases for J; bases not matched to a gene: 5. CDR3: CAWRDRGNTEAFF. CDR3 coding DNA: TGTGCCTGGAGAGACAGGGGTAATACTGAAGCTTTCTTT.

This clonotype showed up just a few times. The chain combines TRBV5-4 with TRBJ2-3; TRBD2 matches 11 bases. This CDR3 is built from 12 residues. V lost 4 bases and J lost 8; bases outside the gene matches: 0. CDR1 is SGHNT, CDR2 YYREEE, per germline (reference sequence). CDR3 sequence: CASSGTSGTQYF. The CDR3, as DNA: TGTGCCAGCAGCGGGACTAGCGGTACGCAGTATTTT.